The 24 T cell receptor beta chains below come from one sample, sequenced in a study of cytomegalovirus exposure and HLA in healthy donors (dated by TCRdb to the late 2010s). Libraries were made using the immunoSEQ multiplex PCR assay. What TCRdb holds here is the immuneACCESS table cut down to in-frame rearrangements. Part of the clones is not present; checked against another copy, under half of the missing clones reflect an unresolved V gene, and the others are unexplained. This sample gives about 70,000 clones in total; about 94% of them show up just once. Roughly 1.6% of the sample is taken by the ten largest. What was sequenced was PBMCs. These receptors were obtained from a man aged 18 to 30 in good health and CMV-seropositive.

This clone has a handful of counts. CDR3 sequence: CASSEYFEANTGELFF. DNA for the CDR3: TGTGCCAGCAGTGAATATTTTGAGGCGAACACCGGGGAGCTGTTTTTT. This sequence joins TRBV25-1 and TRBJ2-2; no reliable D call. Germline values: CDR1 MGHDK, CDR2 SYGVNS. The length of the CDR3 is 16 residues. The ends were cut back, 0 bases at V and 0 bases at J, with 8 bases in the middle.

CDR3 bases: TGTGCCAGCAGCCCCGGGACAGGTGGGGGGGTGGCCAAAAACATTCAGTACTTC. Amino acid sequence: CASSPGTGGGVAKNIQYF. The chain links TRBV11-3 to TRBJ2-4; the D gene is possibly TRBD1 (8 bases). This CDR3 is built from 18 residues. Trimming left V 5 bases short and J 1 base short, with 21 bases between. Germline V gene sequence: CDR1 SGHNT, CDR2 YENEEA.

The chain recombines TRBV7-8 with TRBJ2-7; D is possibly TRBD2 (6 bases). V gave up 1 base and J gave up 3 bases, with 10 bases separating them. The CDR3 spans 14 residues. Germline values: CDR1 SGHVS, CDR2 FQNEAQ. Written as DNA, the CDR3 is TGTGCCAGCAGCTTAGTACGGGGGATCTACGAGCAGTACTTC. Translation: CASSLVRGIYEQYF.

The rearrangement links TRBV5-1 to TRBJ2-1; maybe TRBD2 (5 bases). The CDR3 is made up of 14 amino acids. V lost 4 bases and J lost 4, with 12 bases in between. The V gene's germline CDR1 is SGHRS and CDR2 YFSETQ. In DNA form, the CDR3 reads TGCGCCAGCAGCCCTGAAGGGAGTTACAATGAGCAGTTCTTC. Encoded protein: CASSPEGSYNEQFF.

This clone appeared a few times. J is TRBJ2-1 and V is TRBV14; possibly TRBD1 for D (6 bases). Looked up from germline, CDR1 is SGHDN and CDR2 is FVKESK. This CDR3 spans 17 amino acids. V was trimmed by 0 bases and J by 9 bases, leaving 21 bases between them. CDR3 loop: CASSQDTEGTRMVEQFF. CDR3 nucleotide sequence: TGTGCCAGCAGCCAAGATACCGAGGGGACAAGGATGGTTGAGCAGTTCTTC.

The chain combines TRBV30 with TRBJ1-1, with 8 bases identical to TRBD1. Germline trimming cut 0 bases from V and 3 bases from J; bases unmatched to any gene: 12. This CDR3 has 17 residues. Germline CDR1 reads GTSNPN; CDR2 reads SVGIG (reference sequence). The CDR3 coding sequence is TGTGCCTGGAGTGTACAATGGCAGGGGGCGCGTTACACTGAAGCTTTCTTT. Protein product: CAWSVQWQGARYTEAFF.

In DNA form, the CDR3 reads TGCGCCAGCAGCCAAGCTGGGACTAGCGGGGGATACAATGAGCAGTTCTTC. Its protein product is CASSQAGTSGGYNEQFF. This chain uses TRBV4-1 with TRBJ2-1; 14 nucleotides align to TRBD2. This CDR3 is built from 17 residues. Germline values: CDR1 MGHRA, CDR2 YSYEKL. V gave up 1 base and J gave up 4 bases; unmatched junction bases: 3.

The chain couples TRBV28 to TRBJ2-7, with D possibly matching TRBD2 (5 bases). The CDR3 is 15 amino acids. Per germline, CDR1 MDHEN and CDR2 SYDVKM. Trimming stripped 2 bases from V and 7 bases from J, with 18 bases between. As DNA, the CDR3 is TGTGCCAGCAGTTTACCCCGGAGAGGGTTTGGGGAGCAGTACTTC. The encoded protein is CASSLPRRGFGEQYF.

The gene calls are TRBV27 and TRBJ2-3, with TRBD1 identical over 7 bases. This CDR3 has 16 amino acids. Germline V gives CDR1 MNHEY, CDR2 SMNVEV (reference sequence). V was clipped by 6 bases and J by 5 bases; unmatched bases: 14. CDR3 region: CASSVLQGRVGDTQYF. In nucleotides, the CDR3 is TGTGCCAGCAGCGTCTTACAGGGGCGAGTTGGAGATACGCAGTATTTT.

The rearrangement joins TRBV6-5 to TRBJ2-2; possible D gene TRBD2, 5 bases. The length of the CDR3 is 14 residues. V was cut by 2 bases and J by 5 bases, with 9 bases left in between. The V gene's germline CDR1 is MNHEY and CDR2 SVGAGI. CDR3 nucleotide sequence: TGTGCCAGCAGTTACATACGGGGAACCGGGGAGCTGTTTTTT. This translates into CASSYIRGTGELFF.

J is TRBJ1-5 and V is TRBV2, with D unresolved. The V and J ends lost 5 bases and 5 bases respectively, with 16 bases between them. The V gene's germline CDR1 is SNHLY and CDR2 FYNNEI. The CDR3 is 15 residues long. CDR3: CASSSSVEGDQPQHF. The CDR3 region has the DNA TGTGCCAGCAGTTCTTCCGTCGAGGGTGATCAGCCCCAGCATTTT. The variable domain in full, completed from reference TRBV2 and TRBJ1-5, reads EPEVTQTPSHQVTQMGQEVILRCVPISNHLYFYWYRQILGQKVEFLVSFYNNEISEKSEIFDDQFSVERPDGSNFTLKIRSTKLEDSAMYFCASSSSVEGDQPQHFGDGTRLSIL.

This clone was observed a single time. The J gene is TRBJ2-7, the V gene TRBV25-1, with 7 bases identical to TRBD1. The CDR3 is 15 residues long. Trimming took 4 bases from V and 2 from J; bases not matched to a gene: 8. CDR1 MGHDK and CDR2 SYGVNS come from the germline V gene. The CDR3 region has the DNA TGTGCCAGCAGTGGTTTAGGGGACAGTACCTACGAGCAGTACTTC. Its translation is CASSGLGDSTYEQYF.

This clone was picked up a small number of times. The chain carries TRBV7-8 and TRBJ1-1; no reliable D call. V was trimmed by 2 bases and J by 0 bases, leaving 16 bases between them. The CDR3 has 17 residues. CDR1 and CDR2 (germline): SGHVS, FQNEAQ. DNA of the CDR3: TGTGCCAGCAGCTTAAAGCCCACGAGAAGTCTGAACACTGAAGCTTTCTTT. Its translation is CASSLKPTRSLNTEAFF.

The gene calls are TRBV13 and TRBJ2-3; 8 bases fit TRBD1. The CDR3 length is 15 residues. In germline, CDR1 is PRHDT, CDR2 FYEKMQ (reference sequence). The V segment lost 5 bases and the J segment 4 bases; nucleotides outside the gene matches: 8. The CDR3 DNA reads TGTGCCAGCAGCCCTCGGACAGGGAATCCAGATACGCAGTATTTT. It codes for CASSPRTGNPDTQYF.

This clone was counted a few times. The chain couples TRBV28 to TRBJ2-7; no definite D call. Germline V CDR1 and CDR2: MDHEN, SYDVKM. Trimming shortened V by 5 bases and J by 7 bases, and 24 bases separated the two germline ends. This CDR3 is built from 16 residues. CDR3 amino acids: CASSAVFVALLREQYF. The CDR3 DNA reads as TGTGCCAGCAGTGCGGTTTTCGTGGCCCTACTACGGGAGCAGTACTTC. Full variable domain (rest looked up from reference TRBV28 and TRBJ2-7): DVKVTQSSRYLVKRTGEKVFLECVQDMDHENMFWYRQDPGLGLRLIYFSYDVKMKEKGDIPEGYSVSREKKERFSLILESASTNQTSMYLCASSAVFVALLREQYFGPGTRLTVT.

This rearrangement joins TRBV5-1 to TRBJ1-4; 7 bases fit TRBD1. This CDR3 has 14 residues. V shed 5 bases and J 6 bases; nucleotides not matched to a gene: 7. The germline V gene encodes CDR1 SGHRS and CDR2 YFSETQ. This CDR3 is CASREGQNHEKLFF. In DNA, the CDR3 is TGCGCCAGCAGAGAGGGACAGAATCATGAAAAACTGTTTTTT. Full variable domain (remainder filled in from reference TRBV5-1 and TRBJ1-4): KAGVTQTPRYLIKTRGQQVTLSCSPISGHRSVSWYQQTPGQGLQFLFEYFSETQRNKGNFPGRFSGRQFSNSRSEMNVSTLELGDSALYLCASREGQNHEKLFFGSGTQLSVL.

The table lists this clone with a few counts. The V gene is TRBV10-2, the J gene TRBJ2-6, with 8 bases that match TRBD1. The V segment lost 2 bases and the J segment 0 bases; nucleotides outside the gene matches: 0. Germline assignment: CDR1 WSHSY and CDR2 SAAADI. The CDR3 has 16 residues. The CDR3 region is CASSETGGSGANVLTF. For the CDR3, the DNA is TGCGCCAGCAGTGAGACAGGGGGCTCTGGGGCCAACGTCCTGACTTTC.

V and J are TRBV6-5 and TRBJ1-1, with D hard to call. The CDR3 covers 12 residues. V lost 6 bases, J lost 2 bases, and 7 bases lay in between. The V gene's germline CDR1 is MNHEY and CDR2 SVGAGI. The CDR3 here is CASRMGNTEAFF. The CDR3 coding sequence is TGTGCCAGCAGGATGGGCAACACTGAAGCTTTCTTT.

The chain links TRBV5-1 to TRBJ1-1; 11 nucleotides align to TRBD1. The CDR3 consists of 15 residues. Unmatched junction bases numbered 8, after V lost 4 bases and J lost 6 bases. Germline V gene sequence: CDR1 SGHRS, CDR2 YFSETQ. CDR3 region: CASSPDRGLQAEAFF. As DNA, the CDR3 is TGCGCCAGCAGCCCGGACAGGGGGCTCCAGGCTGAAGCTTTCTTT.

This clone showed up just once. The chain uses TRBV4-1 and TRBJ2-3; D gene unclear. The CDR3 sequence is 13 residues long. From germline, CDR1 is MGHRA and CDR2 YSYEKL. The V and J ends lost 3 bases and 4 bases respectively, with 8 bases between them. The DNA of the CDR3 is TGCGCCAGCAGCCAGGCTAGTGCAGATACGCAGTATTTT. Translation: CASSQASADTQYF.

The chain joins TRBV2 to TRBJ2-1; 7 bases line up with TRBD1. After removal of 4 bases from V and 6 bases from J, the junction contained 9 bases not matched to a gene. The length of the CDR3 is 15 residues. Germline lookup yields CDR1 SNHLY and CDR2 FYNNEI. The CDR3 nucleotides are TGTGCCAGCAGTGGTAGACAGGGACCGGGCAATGAGCAGTTCTTC. Amino acid sequence: CASSGRQGPGNEQFF. The full variable domain, with the rest looked up from reference TRBV2 and TRBJ2-1, is EPEVTQTPSHQVTQMGQEVILRCVPISNHLYFYWYRQILGQKVEFLVSFYNNEISEKSEIFDDQFSVERPDGSNFTLKIRSTKLEDSAMYFCASSGRQGPGNEQFFGPGTRLTVL.

The rearrangement links TRBV5-6 to TRBJ2-5; D unresolved. The V end was cut by 1 base, the J end by 1 base, with 8 bases between. The germline CDR1 and CDR2 sequences are SGHDT and YYEEEE. This CDR3 has 14 residues. The CDR3 spells CASSLFTPQETQYF. CDR3 bases: TGTGCCAGCAGCTTGTTCACTCCCCAAGAGACCCAGTACTTC.

The gene calls are TRBV6-5 and TRBJ2-7; 7 nucleotides agree with TRBD1. The CDR3 covers 15 residues. Germline loops: CDR1 MNHEY, CDR2 SVGAGI. The junction had 9 bases not matched to a gene; V was cut back by 5 bases and J by 2 bases. The CDR3 DNA follows: TGTGCCAGCAGTACAGGGGCTGAGGGGGCCTACGAGCAGTACTTC. As protein: CASSTGAEGAYEQYF.

The genes are TRBV7-8 and TRBJ2-5, with 9 bases that match TRBD1. The CDR3 runs 14 residues. Trimming removed 4 bases from V and 3 bases from J; junction bases left unmatched: 3. From germline, CDR1 is SGHVS and CDR2 FQNEAQ. This CDR3 reads CASSSGTGKETQYF. CDR3 sequence (DNA): TGTGCCAGCAGCTCCGGGACAGGGAAAGAGACCCAGTACTTC.